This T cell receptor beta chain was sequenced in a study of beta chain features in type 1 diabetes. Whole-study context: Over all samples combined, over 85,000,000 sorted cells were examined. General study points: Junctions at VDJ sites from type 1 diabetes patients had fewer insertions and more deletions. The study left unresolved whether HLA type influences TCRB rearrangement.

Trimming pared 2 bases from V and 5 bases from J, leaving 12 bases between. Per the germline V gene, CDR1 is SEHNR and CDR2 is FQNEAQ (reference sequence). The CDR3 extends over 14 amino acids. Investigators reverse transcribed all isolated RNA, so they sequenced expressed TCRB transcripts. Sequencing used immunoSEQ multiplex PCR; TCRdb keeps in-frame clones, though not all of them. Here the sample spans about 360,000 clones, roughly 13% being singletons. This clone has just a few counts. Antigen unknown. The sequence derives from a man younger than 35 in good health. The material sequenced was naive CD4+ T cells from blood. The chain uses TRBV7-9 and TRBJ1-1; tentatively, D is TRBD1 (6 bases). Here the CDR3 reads CASSLPDSRTEAFF. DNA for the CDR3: TGTGCCAGCAGCTTACCGGACAGCCGGACTGAAGCTTTCTTT.